The 22 T cell receptor beta chains presented below share a single source sample, sequenced in a study of OX40 agonist ivuxolimab in advanced cancers. Profiling relied on immunoSEQ multiplex PCR, and the TCRdb table lists in-frame clones only, not all of them. This table has around 80,000 clones, over 80% appearing once. Specimen: CD4+ or CD8+ T cells sorted from blood, collected in a trial of the OX40 agonist ivuxolimab. Receptors were obtained from an adult with an advanced solid tumor such as melanoma, head and neck, liver or kidney cancer.

The rearrangement joins TRBV19 to TRBJ1-6; D is ambiguous. V shed 3 bases and J shed 3 bases, with 9 bases lying between them. The CDR3 runs to 15 residues. Germline V gives CDR1 LNHDA, CDR2 SQIVND (reference sequence). Here the CDR3 reads CASSMDGNYNSPLHF. The CDR3 DNA follows: TGTGCCAGTAGTATGGACGGGAACTATAATTCACCCCTCCACTTT.

The rearrangement joins TRBV7-3 to TRBJ2-7, with D maybe TRBD1 (6 bases). Germline CDR1 is SGHTA and CDR2 is FQGTGA. The CDR3 is 12 residues long. V was trimmed by 5 bases and J by 5 bases, leaving 10 bases between them. The CDR3, as DNA: TGTGCCAGCAGCCCCCGACAGGACGAGCAGTACTTC. This translates into CASSPRQDEQYF.

In this sample, this clone turned up once. The V call is TRBV5-1, the J call TRBJ2-6, with unresolved D. Trimming stripped 0 bases from V and 3 bases from J, with 4 bases between. The CDR3 consists of 14 residues. Germline V lookup: CDR1 SGHRS, CDR2 YFSETQ. CDR3 loop: CASSLGSGANVLTF. The CDR3 region has the DNA TGCGCCAGCAGCTTGGGGAGTGGGGCCAACGTCCTGACTTTC.

J is TRBJ1-2 and V is TRBV10-3, with unresolved D. Germline V gives CDR1 ENHRY, CDR2 SYGVKD. Trimming pared 2 bases from V and 3 bases from J, leaving 7 bases between. This CDR3 region has 13 residues. The CDR3 sequence is CAISEGGYYGYTF. The CDR3 DNA sequence: TGTGCCATCAGTGAGGGTGGGTACTATGGCTACACCTTC.

The chain combines TRBV19 with TRBJ2-1; D may be TRBD1 (5 bases). The CDR3 consists of 14 residues. V shed 3 bases and J shed 4 bases, with 10 bases lying between them. Germline-derived CDR1 and CDR2 are LNHDA and SQIVND (reference sequence). The CDR3: CASSIPGKYNEQFF. As DNA, the CDR3 is TGTGCCAGTAGTATTCCAGGGAAGTACAATGAGCAGTTCTTC.

This chain uses TRBV5-4 with TRBJ2-1, with 9 positions matching TRBD2. J gave up 1 base and V 4 bases, and 12 bases lay outside the gene matches. Germline CDR1 SGHNT, CDR2 YYREEE (reference sequence). CDR3 size: 18 residues. The CDR3 DNA is TGTGCCAGCAGCCTACTGGCGGGGGGGCCTAGGTCCTACAATGAGCAGTTCTTC. Protein product: CASSLLAGGPRSYNEQFF.

The genes are TRBV4-3 and TRBJ1-3; D is ambiguous. V was cut by 0 bases and J by 0 bases, with 6 bases left in between. Germline values: CDR1 LGHNA, CDR2 YSLEER. There are 15 residues in the CDR3. CDR3 in DNA: TGCGCCAGCAGCCAAGAGTCAGCCTCTGGAAACACCATATATTTT. Translation: CASSQESASGNTIYF.

This sequence joins TRBV10-2 and TRBJ2-6; the D gene could be TRBD1 or TRBD2 (5 bases each). This CDR3 contains 16 residues. Germline V CDR1 and CDR2: WSHSY, SAAADI. V lost 8 bases and J 1 base, leaving 15 bases between the germline ends. The chain's CDR3 is CASGWDGQSGANVLTF. The DNA for the CDR3 is TGCGCCAGCGGATGGGACGGGCAGTCTGGGGCCAACGTCCTGACTTTC.

This rearrangement joins TRBV27 to TRBJ1-2, with a possible D match to TRBD1 (6 bases). The CDR3 covers 14 residues. The germline CDR1 and CDR2 sequences are MNHEY and SMNVEV (reference sequence). V lost 5 bases and J 1 base, leaving 11 bases between the germline ends. The CDR3 loop reads CASSMDRYNYGYTF. The CDR3 DNA is TGTGCCAGCAGTATGGACAGATATAACTATGGCTACACCTTC.

The rearrangement uses TRBV5-8 and TRBJ2-3; no definite D call. V shed 0 bases and J shed 3 bases, with 5 bases lying between them. Germline CDR1 and CDR2: SGHTS and YDEGEE. The CDR3 contains 13 residues. In nucleotides, the CDR3 is TGTGCCAGCAGCTTGGGTGGGACAGATACGCAGTATTTT. Translation gives CASSLGGTDTQYF. Full variable domain (outside the CDR3, taken from reference TRBV5-8 and TRBJ2-3): EAGVTQSPTHLIKTRGQQATLRCSPISGHTSVYWYQQALGLGLQFLLWYDEGEERNRGNFPPRFSGRQFPNYSSELNVNALELEDSALYLCASSLGGTDTQYFGPGTRLTVL.

The rearrangement joins TRBV6-4 to TRBJ1-1, with 8 bases fitting TRBD1. Germline CDR1 is MRHNA and CDR2 is SNTAGT. This CDR3 comprises 14 residues. V lost 3 bases and J lost 1; bases outside the gene matches: 1. The chain's CDR3 is CASSETGENTEAFF. The DNA of the CDR3 is TGTGCCAGCAGTGAGACAGGGGAGAACACTGAAGCTTTCTTT.

The rearrangement links TRBV5-1 to TRBJ2-4; 9 bases match TRBD1. The CDR3 is made up of 14 amino acids. The V segment lost 4 bases and the J segment 7 bases; nucleotides outside the gene matches: 6. Germline CDR1 SGHRS, CDR2 YFSETQ. CDR3 protein: CASSVRDRDNIQYF. The CDR3 DNA reads TGCGCCAGCAGCGTTCGGGACAGGGATAACATTCAGTACTTC.

This chain connects TRBV27 to TRBJ1-3, with D unclear. This CDR3 comprises 12 residues. The germline V gene encodes CDR1 MNHEY and CDR2 SMNVEV (reference sequence). The V and J ends lost 8 bases and 3 bases respectively, with 8 bases between them. CDR3 nucleotides: TGTGCCAGCGGAACCCTTGGAAACACCATATATTTT. Encoded protein: CASGTLGNTIYF.

The chain combines TRBV7-9 with TRBJ2-1; 13 positions match TRBD2. Germline loops: CDR1 SEHNR, CDR2 FQNEAQ (reference sequence). V was clipped by 4 bases and J by 7 bases; unmatched bases: 10. The length of the CDR3 is 17 residues. DNA of the CDR3: TGTGCCAGCAGCTACCCCAAACTAGCGGGGGGGGAAAATGAGCAGTTCTTC. Translated: CASSYPKLAGGENEQFF. Supplemented by reference TRBV7-9 and TRBJ2-1, the full variable domain reads DTGVSQNPRHKITKRGQNVTFRCDPISEHNRLYWYRQTLGQGPEFLTYFQNEAQLEKSRLLSDRFSAERPKGSFSTLEIQRTEQGDSAMYLCASSYPKLAGGENEQFFGPGTRLTVL.

The rearrangement links TRBV5-4 to TRBJ2-2, with D perhaps TRBD2 (5 bases). V lost 1 base and J 3 bases, leaving 10 bases between the germline ends. The germline CDR1 and CDR2 sequences are SGHNT and YYREEE (reference sequence). The CDR3 sequence is 15 residues long. The CDR3 loop reads CASSLRGRDTGELFF. CDR3 nucleotides: TGTGCCAGCAGCTTGCGGGGTCGGGACACCGGGGAGCTGTTTTTT.

The sample holds one count of this clone. The chain is built from TRBV7-8 and TRBJ2-7; D is perhaps TRBD1 (6 bases). V lost 5 bases, J lost 4 bases, and 15 bases lay in between. The germline CDR1 and CDR2 sequences are SGHVS and FQNEAQ. This CDR3 region has 14 residues. In DNA form, the CDR3 reads TGTGCCAGCAGCCATGGGGGCGCAGAGTACGAGCAGTACTTC. It specifies CASSHGGAEYEQYF.

This clone was observed a single time. The rearrangement joins TRBV5-4 to TRBJ2-7; weak D call: TRBD1 (6 bases). Germline CDR1 SGHNT, CDR2 YYREEE (reference sequence). The V end lost 10 bases, the J end lost 0 bases, and 17 bases lay between the germline ends. The CDR3 runs to 14 residues. The CDR3 sequence is CAPSGHLISYEQYF. CDR3 DNA sequence: TGTGCCCCCTCGGGACACCTAATCTCCTACGAGCAGTACTTC.

The V gene is TRBV2, the J gene TRBJ2-5; 10 nucleotides match TRBD2. The J call may not be correct, given that the DNA end is closer to TRBJ2-7. Germline CDR1 SNHLY, CDR2 FYNNEI. The CDR3 consists of 14 residues. The CDR3 spells CASGTSGVSYEQYF. Here the CDR3 DNA reads TGTGCCAGCGGAACTAGCGGGGTCTCCTACGAGCAGTACTTC.

The J gene is TRBJ1-5, the V gene TRBV11-2, with a tentative D call TRBD1 (6 bases). V gave up 5 bases and J gave up 1 base, with 9 bases separating them. The CDR3 has 14 residues. CDR1 and CDR2 (germline): SGHAT, FQNNGV. CDR3 residues: CASSTTGSNQPQHF. The CDR3 region has the DNA TGTGCCAGCAGCACCACAGGGAGCAATCAGCCCCAGCATTTT.

The J gene is TRBJ1-2, the V gene TRBV27; D is uncertain. V lost 4 bases, J lost 3 bases, and 15 bases lay in between. Germline values: CDR1 MNHEY, CDR2 SMNVEV (reference sequence). The CDR3 runs to 15 residues. The CDR3 coding sequence is TGTGCCAGCAGTTCCGCCAGCGGGCGAGACTATGGCTACACCTTC. Protein: CASSSASGRDYGYTF.

The rearrangement uses TRBV30 and TRBJ1-4, with D unresolved. The V gene lost 5 bases and the J gene lost 8 bases, with 18 bases spanning the gap. Germline CDR1 is GTSNPN and CDR2 is SVGIG (reference sequence). CDR3 length equals 14 residues. The CDR3, as DNA: TGTGCCTGGGGTTCTAGGCCAATTGGGGAAAAACTGTTTTTT. This translates into CAWGSRPIGEKLFF.

The chain has TRBV10-3 and TRBJ2-1, with D unresolved. The germline V gene has CDR1 ENHRY and CDR2 SYGVKD. The V gene lost 3 bases and the J gene lost 5 bases, with 5 bases spanning the gap. The CDR3 length is 12 residues. CDR3 sequence: CAISEQDNEQFF. The CDR3 DNA sequence: TGTGCCATCAGTGAACAAGACAATGAGCAGTTCTTC.